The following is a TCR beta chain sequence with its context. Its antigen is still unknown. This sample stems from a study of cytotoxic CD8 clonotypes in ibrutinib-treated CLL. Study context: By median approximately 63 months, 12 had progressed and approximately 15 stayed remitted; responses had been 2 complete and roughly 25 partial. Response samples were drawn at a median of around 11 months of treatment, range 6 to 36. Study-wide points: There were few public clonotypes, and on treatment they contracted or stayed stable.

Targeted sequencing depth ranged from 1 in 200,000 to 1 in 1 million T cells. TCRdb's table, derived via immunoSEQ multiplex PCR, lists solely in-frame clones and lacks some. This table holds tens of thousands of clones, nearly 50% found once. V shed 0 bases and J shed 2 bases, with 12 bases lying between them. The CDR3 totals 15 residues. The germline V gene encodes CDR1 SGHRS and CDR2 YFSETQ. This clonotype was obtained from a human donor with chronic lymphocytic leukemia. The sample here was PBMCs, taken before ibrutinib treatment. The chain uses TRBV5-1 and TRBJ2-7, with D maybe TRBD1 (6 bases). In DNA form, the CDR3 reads TGCGCCAGCAGCTTGGGCCAGGGGCCAACCTACGAGCAGTACTTC. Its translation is CASSLGQGPTYEQYF.